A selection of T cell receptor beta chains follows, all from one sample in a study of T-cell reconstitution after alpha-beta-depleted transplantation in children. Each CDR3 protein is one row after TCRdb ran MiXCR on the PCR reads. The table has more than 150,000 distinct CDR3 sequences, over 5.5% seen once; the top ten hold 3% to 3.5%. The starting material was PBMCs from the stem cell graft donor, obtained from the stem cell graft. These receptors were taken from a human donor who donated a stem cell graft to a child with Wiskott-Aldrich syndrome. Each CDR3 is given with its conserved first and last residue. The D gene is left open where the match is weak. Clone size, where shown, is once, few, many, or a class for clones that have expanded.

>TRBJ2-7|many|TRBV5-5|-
CASSYWIGSSYEQYF
TGTGCCAGCAGCTATTGGATCGGCTCCTCCTACGAGCAGTACTTC
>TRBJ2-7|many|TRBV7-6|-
CASSEGPEQYF
TGTGCCAGCAGCGAGGGTCCGGAGCAGTACTTC
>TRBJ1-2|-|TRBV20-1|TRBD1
CSAPDRTNYGYTF
TGCAGTGCTCCGGACAGGACTAACTATGGCTACACCTTC
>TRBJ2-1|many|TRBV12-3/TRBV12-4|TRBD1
CASRPRDREIYNEQFF
TGTGCCAGCAGACCCAGGGACAGGGAAATCTACAATGAGCAGTTCTTC
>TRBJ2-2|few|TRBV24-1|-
CATSAFLYTGELFF
TGTGCCACCAGTGCCTTCCTATACACCGGGGAGCTGTTTTTT
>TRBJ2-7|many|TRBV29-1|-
CSVEGPGTLTSYEQYF
TGCAGCGTTGAAGGCCCCGGGACACTGACTTCCTACGAGCAGTACTTC
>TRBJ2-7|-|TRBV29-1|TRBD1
CSATTGTGIYEQYF
TGCAGCGCCACCACCGGGACAGGGATCTACGAGCAGTACTTC
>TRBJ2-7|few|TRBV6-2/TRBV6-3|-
CASSYGASGEPYEQYF
TGTGCCAGCAGTTACGGGGCCTCCGGGGAGCCCTACGAGCAGTACTTC
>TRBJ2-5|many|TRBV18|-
CASSEGGVETQYF
TGTGCCAGCTCGGAGGGGGGCGTCGAGACCCAGTACTTC
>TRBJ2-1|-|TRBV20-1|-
CSARWLSSYNEQFF
TGCAGTGCGAGATGGCTGAGCTCCTACAATGAGCAGTTCTTC
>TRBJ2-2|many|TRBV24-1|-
CATSDLVRDTGELFF
TGTGCCACCAGTGATTTGGTCAGGGACACCGGGGAGCTGTTTTTT
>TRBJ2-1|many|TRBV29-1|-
CSALTTLRGYNEQFF
TGCAGCGCTCTTACTACCCTAAGAGGCTACAATGAGCAGTTCTTC
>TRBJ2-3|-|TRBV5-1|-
CASSLGGGRTDTQYF
TGCGCCAGCAGCCTGGGGGGGGGGCGGACAGATACGCAGTATTTT
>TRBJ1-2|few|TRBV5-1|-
CASSLADGGSGYTF
TGCGCCAGCAGCTTGGCCGACGGGGGCTCTGGCTACACCTTC
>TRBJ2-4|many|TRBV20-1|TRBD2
CSARTLAGAKNIQYF
TGCAGTGCTAGAACCCTAGCGGGAGCCAAAAACATTCAGTACTTC
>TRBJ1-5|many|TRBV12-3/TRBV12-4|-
CASREYDTGNQPQHF
TGTGCCAGCAGAGAATACGATACAGGGAATCAGCCCCAGCATTTT
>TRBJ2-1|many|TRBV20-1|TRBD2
CSATTIAGASHNEQFF
TGCAGTGCTACTACCATAGCGGGAGCTTCCCACAATGAGCAGTTCTTC
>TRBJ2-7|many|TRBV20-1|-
CSASGLGYGEQYF
TGCAGTGCTTCCGGGCTAGGCTATGGCGAGCAGTACTTC
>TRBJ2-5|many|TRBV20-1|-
CSARVGSIGASGLNQETQYF
TGCAGTGCTAGAGTCGGTTCTATTGGGGCCTCGGGACTGAACCAAGAGACCCAGTACTTC
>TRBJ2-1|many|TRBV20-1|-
CSARDRSGEQFF
TGCAGTGCTAGAGATAGGAGCGGTGAGCAGTTCTTC
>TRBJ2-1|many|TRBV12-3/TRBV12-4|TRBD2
CASSFRASGRGNEQFF
TGTGCCAGCAGTTTTCGAGCTAGCGGGAGAGGGAATGAGCAGTTCTTC
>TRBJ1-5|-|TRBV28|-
CATYRGNNQPQHF
TGTGCCACCTATCGGGGGAACAATCAGCCCCAGCATTTT
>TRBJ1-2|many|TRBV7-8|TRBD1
CASSPTTGENGYTF
TGTGCCAGCAGCCCGACGACAGGGGAAAATGGCTACACCTTC
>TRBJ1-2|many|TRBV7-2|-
CASSSLTGLYGYTF
TGTGCCAGCAGCTCCCTGACAGGACTCTATGGCTACACCTTC
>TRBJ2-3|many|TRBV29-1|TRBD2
CSAVRSGITDTQYF
TGCAGCGCTGTTCGTAGCGGGATAACAGATACGCAGTATTTT
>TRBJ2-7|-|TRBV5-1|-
CASRTEEVLAVGEQYF
TGCGCCAGCAGGACCGAGGAGGTCCTTGCAGTGGGCGAGCAGTACTTC
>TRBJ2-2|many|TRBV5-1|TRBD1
CASSLDPQGVTPNTGELFF
TGCGCCAGCAGCTTGGATCCCCAGGGGGTAACTCCAAACACCGGGGAGCTGTTTTTT
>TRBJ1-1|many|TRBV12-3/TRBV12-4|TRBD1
CASKWTGRLEAFF
TGTGCCAGCAAGTGGACAGGGCGACTCGAAGCTTTCTTT
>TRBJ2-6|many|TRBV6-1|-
CASRVVAANVLTF
TGTGCCAGCCGGGTCGTCGCGGCCAACGTCCTGACTTTC
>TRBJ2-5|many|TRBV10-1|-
CASSESTEEETQYF
TGCGCCAGCAGTGAGTCGACGGAGGAAGAGACCCAGTACTTC
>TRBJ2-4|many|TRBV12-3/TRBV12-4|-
CASSLGRPTKNIQYF
TGTGCCAGCAGTTTGGGGAGACCAACCAAAAACATTCAGTACTTC
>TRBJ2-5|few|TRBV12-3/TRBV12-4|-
CASSLARGGPQYF
TGTGCCAGCAGTTTAGCGCGGGGCGGCCCCCAGTACTTC
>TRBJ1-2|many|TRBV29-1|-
CSVEDLHPGYTF
TGCAGCGTTGAAGATCTTCATCCTGGCTACACCTTC
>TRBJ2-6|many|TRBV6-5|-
CASSYSLSGANVLTF
TGTGCCAGCAGTTACTCCCTCTCTGGGGCCAACGTCCTGACTTTC
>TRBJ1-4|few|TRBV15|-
CATSSQQSNEKLFF
TGTGCCACCAGCAGTCAGCAGTCCAATGAAAAACTGTTTTTT
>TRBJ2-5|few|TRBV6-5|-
CASSDVGAQYF
TGTGCCAGCAGTGACGTCGGGGCCCAGTACTTC
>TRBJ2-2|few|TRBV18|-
CASSRQFSNTGELFF
TGTGCCAGCTCACGACAGTTTTCCAACACCGGGGAGCTGTTTTTT
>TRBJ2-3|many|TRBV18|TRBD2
CASSPFPSGGRVASTDTQYF
TGTGCCAGCTCACCATTTCCTAGCGGGGGAAGAGTGGCTAGCACAGATACGCAGTATTTT
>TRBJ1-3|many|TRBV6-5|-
CASRPSAGGNTIYF
TGTGCCAGCAGACCATCTGCCGGGGGAAACACCATATATTTT
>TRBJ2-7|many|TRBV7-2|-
CASRISLGGPFSEQYF
TGTGCCAGCAGAATATCACTTGGGGGGCCTTTCTCCGAGCAGTACTTC
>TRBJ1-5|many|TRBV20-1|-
CSANYGGLNNQPQHF
TGCAGTGCTAATTATGGGGGGCTTAACAATCAGCCCCAGCATTTT
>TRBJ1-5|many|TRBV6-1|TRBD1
CASSDRGGSNQPQHF
TGTGCCAGCAGCGACAGGGGCGGGAGCAATCAGCCCCAGCATTTT
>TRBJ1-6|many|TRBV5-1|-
CASRTEPNNSPLHF
TGCGCCAGCAGAACAGAGCCAAATAATTCACCCCTCCACTTT
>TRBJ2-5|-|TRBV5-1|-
CASRSAGFQETQYF
TGCGCCAGCAGATCGGCGGGGTTTCAAGAGACCCAGTACTTC
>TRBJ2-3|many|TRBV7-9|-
CASSEIRDKSTDTQYF
TGTGCCAGCAGTGAGATCCGGGACAAGAGCACAGATACGCAGTATTTT
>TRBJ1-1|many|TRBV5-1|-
CASSPTDTEAFF
TGCGCCAGCAGCCCTACTGACACTGAAGCTTTCTTT
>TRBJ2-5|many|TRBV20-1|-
CSADPGDGKTQYF
TGCAGTGCGGACCCCGGGGACGGGAAGACCCAGTACTTC
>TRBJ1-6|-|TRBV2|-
CASRETAYNSPLHF
TGTGCCAGCAGAGAGACGGCTTATAATTCACCCCTCCACTTT
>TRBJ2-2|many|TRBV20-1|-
CSARKGSDTGELFF
TGCAGTGCTAGAAAAGGGTCGGACACCGGGGAGCTGTTTTTT
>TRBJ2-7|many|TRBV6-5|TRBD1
CASSLTGQRDEQYF
TGTGCCAGCAGTTTAACGGGACAGCGAGACGAGCAGTACTTC
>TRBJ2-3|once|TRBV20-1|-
CSATFRQRVTDTQYF
TGCAGTGCTACCTTCCGACAGAGGGTCACAGATACGCAGTATTTT
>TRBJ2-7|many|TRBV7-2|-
CASSLVGIYEQYF
TGTGCCAGCAGCTTAGTAGGGATCTACGAGCAGTACTTC